This T cell receptor beta chain was identified during a study of cytomegalovirus exposure and HLA in healthy donors. Findings of the study overall: Owing to their indistinguishability, certain V segments, notably TRBV6-2 and TRBV6-3, were excluded.

As for the donors, each was a healthy bone marrow donor. Each donor was nominally healthy when sampled (though unrecorded immune exposures were likely). 60 Vbeta and 13 Jbeta primers were used in PCR. Data came from immunoSEQ multiplex PCR; TCRdb stores just in-frame clones and leaves some out. This table has some 150,000 clones, around four fifths appearing once. With respect to this clone: Antigen: not known.

J was trimmed by 5 bases and V by 2 bases; bases with no gene match: 3. CDR1 and CDR2 from the germline V gene are MNHEY and SVGAGI. This CDR3 is 15 amino acids long. The chain couples TRBV6-5 to TRBJ1-5; 10 bases are shared with TRBD1. What was sequenced was PBMCs. The clonotype originates from a man aged 30 to 39 in good health and CMV-seronegative. DNA for the CDR3: TGTGCCAGCAGTTACCCCGGACAGGGGGATCAGCCCCAGCATTTT. Amino acids: CASSYPGQGDQPQHF.